The 16 T cell receptor beta chains given below trace back to one sample, sequenced in a study of liver allograft versus peripheral blood T cells. At the level of the study: The study compared liver allograft T cell receptor repertoires against peripheral blood repertoires of liver transplant recipients.

Via MiXCR, TCRdb re-called the reads, giving one row per CDR3 protein. The sample has roughly 9,000 distinct CDR3 sequences; roughly a sixth are singletons. The receptors come from a human patient who had a liver transplant. The T cells may come from the graft donor.

This chain links TRBV3-1 with TRBJ1-3; 7 positions match TRBD1. The CDR3 has 18 amino acids. The germline CDR1 and CDR2 sequences are LGHDT and YNNKEL (reference sequence). The ends lost 1 base at V and 7 bases at J; junction bases unmatched: 16. For the CDR3, the DNA is TGTGCCAGCAGCCAAGGTCTTATGGTGGGACAGAAGGTTAACACCATATATTTT. It specifies CASSQGLMVGQKVNTIYF.

This clonotype rates as medium-sized. This chain joins TRBV10-3 and TRBJ1-1, with a possible D match to TRBD1 (6 bases). Germline V gives CDR1 ENHRY, CDR2 SYGVKD. This CDR3 has 12 residues. Trimming cost V 2 bases and J 7 bases, with 8 bases left between them. CDR3 sequence reads: CAISEKGVEAFF. CDR3 coding DNA: TGTGCCATCAGTGAGAAGGGGGTTGAAGCTTTCTTT.

This clonotype came up a few times. The chain recombines TRBV19 with TRBJ2-1; 7 bases are shared with TRBD1. The CDR3 contains 14 residues. Germline CDR1 and CDR2: LNHDA and SQIVND (reference sequence). With 2 bases clipped from V and 4 bases from J, the junction kept 2 bases outside the gene matches. For the CDR3, the DNA is TGTGCCAGTAGTATACTGACAGGGTACAATGAGCAGTTCTTC. This gives the protein CASSILTGYNEQFF. Full variable domain (missing parts from reference TRBV19 and TRBJ2-1): DGGITQSPKYLFRKEGQNVTLSCEQNLNHDAMYWYRQDPGQGLRLIYYSQIVNDFQKGDIAEGYSVSREKKESFPLTVTSAQKNPTAFYLCASSILTGYNEQFFGPGTRLTVL.

This chain uses TRBV9 with TRBJ2-2; D gene unclear. V was pared by 4 bases and J by 7 bases, with 20 bases between. This CDR3 contains 16 residues. Germline V gene sequence: CDR1 SGDLS, CDR2 YYNGEE. In DNA, the CDR3 is TGTGCCAGCAGCCCGGCGTCGACCCCATGGGTCGGGGAGCTGTTTTTT. This gives the protein CASSPASTPWVGELFF.

V is TRBV20-1 and J is TRBJ1-2; possibly TRBD1 for D (5 bases). The germline gives CDR1 DFQATT, CDR2 SNEGSKA (reference sequence). V was trimmed by 5 bases and J by 7 bases, leaving 17 bases between them. The CDR3 length is 13 residues. The CDR3 bases are TGCAGTGCTGTAGCGGCAGGGAGTGGTGGCTACACCTTC. Encoded protein: CSAVAAGSGGYTF.

The genes are TRBV25-1 and TRBJ2-2; no clear D. V dropped 6 bases and J dropped 0 bases, with 5 bases sitting between them. CDR1 and CDR2 from the germline V gene are MGHDK and SYGVNS. This CDR3 has 13 amino acids. CDR3 nucleotides: TGTGCCAGCAGGAAAACGAACACCGGGGAGCTGTTTTTT. It yields the protein CASRKTNTGELFF. The variable domain in full, with the rest retrieved from reference TRBV25-1 and TRBJ2-2, is EADIYQTPRYLVIGTGKKITLECSQTMGHDKMYWYQQDPGMELHLIHYSYGVNSTEKGDLSSESTVSRIRTEHFPLTLESARPSHTSQYLCASRKTNTGELFFGEGSRLTVL.

This clonotype was counted between two and nine times. The rearrangement uses TRBV7-3 and TRBJ1-2, with D uncertain. This CDR3 has 13 residues. The V end was cut by 3 bases, the J end by 2 bases, with 7 bases between. Germline loops: CDR1 SGHTA, CDR2 FQGTGA. CDR3 in DNA: TGTGCCAGCAGCTTCCCCGGGAACTATGGCTACACCTTC. It specifies CASSFPGNYGYTF.

This clonotype was recorded at least ten times. The chain couples TRBV6-6 to TRBJ1-1; no clear D gene. The V end lost 4 bases, the J end lost 0 bases, and 9 bases lay between the germline ends. The CDR3 has 14 residues. Germline lookup yields CDR1 MNHNY and CDR2 SVGAGI (reference sequence). This CDR3 reads CASSSPALNTEAFF. The DNA of the CDR3 is TGTGCCAGCAGTTCGCCAGCCTTGAACACTGAAGCTTTCTTT.

This clonotype showed up just a few times. The rearrangement uses TRBV12-3 or TRBV12-4 and TRBJ1-1; a possible D gene is TRBD1 (5 bases). The CDR3 extends over 13 amino acids. Trimming took 4 bases from V and 2 from J, leaving 8 bases between them. In DNA, the CDR3 is TGTGCCAGCAGTTCTGGGGCTAACACTGAAGCTTTCTTT. Encoded protein: CASSSGANTEAFF.

The V call is TRBV6-2 or TRBV6-3, the J call TRBJ1-2, with 7 bases lining up with TRBD1. J lost 5 bases, V lost 7 bases, and 10 bases had no gene match. In germline, CDR1 is MNHEY, CDR2 SVGEGT. The CDR3 sequence is 14 residues long. CDR3 sequence (DNA): TGTGCCAGCACCCCTCCGGGACAGTCATATGGCTACACCTTC. It specifies CASTPPGQSYGYTF.

Turning to this clonotype: The junction differs from germline at one of its ends, possibly a read error. V gene TRBV20-1 combines with J gene TRBJ2-7; the D gene is possibly TRBD2 (7 bases). This CDR3 comprises 13 residues. From germline, CDR1 is DFQATT and CDR2 SNEGSKA (reference sequence). The CDR3 DNA is TGCAGTGCTTCGGCGGGGGCAACCTATGAGCAGTACTTC. This codes for CSASAGATYEQYF.

In its sample, this clonotype is medium-sized. The chain is built from TRBV5-4 and TRBJ1-1, with D perhaps matching TRBD1 (5 bases). Germline CDR1 is SGHNT and CDR2 is YYREEE (reference sequence). The CDR3 loop spans 13 amino acids. V shed 0 bases and J shed 8 bases, with 11 bases lying between them. This CDR3 reads CASSLGQKGEAFF. CDR3 coding DNA: TGTGCCAGCAGCTTGGGACAGAAAGGGGAAGCTTTCTTT.

V usage is TRBV20-1 and J usage is TRBJ1-1; TRBD1 aligns across 7 bases. CDR3 length: 17 residues. The ends lost 1 base at V and 3 bases at J; junction bases unmatched: 14. Looked up from germline, CDR1 is DFQATT and CDR2 is SNEGSKA (reference sequence). The chain's CDR3 is CSARARGTAGLDTEAFF. Here the CDR3 DNA reads TGCAGTGCTAGAGCCCGGGGGACAGCGGGTCTTGACACTGAAGCTTTCTTT.

The rearrangement links TRBV2 to TRBJ1-4; D possibly corresponds to TRBD1 (6 bases). The V end was cut by 6 bases, the J end by 7 bases, with 15 bases between. This CDR3 is built from 14 residues. Germline CDR1 SNHLY, CDR2 FYNNEI. The CDR3 protein is CASRRGSGGEKLFF. The CDR3 nucleotides read TGTGCCAGCAGGAGGGGGTCCGGCGGTGAAAAACTGTTTTTT.

Sample share makes this clonotype medium-sized. V is TRBV19 and J is TRBJ1-2; D gene ambiguous. The CDR3 has 13 residues. V lost 10 bases to trimming and J lost 8 bases, with 20 bases between them. Germline V gene data show CDR1 as LNHDA and CDR2 as SQIVND (reference sequence). The CDR3 DNA sequence: TGTGCCACTACCGGGCCTGGATCAAGGGGCTACACCTTC. Protein sequence: CATTGPGSRGYTF.

This clonotype counts as medium-sized. This sequence joins TRBV6-5 and TRBJ2-7; D gene uncertain. In germline, CDR1 is MNHEY, CDR2 SVGAGI. V was cut by 6 bases and J by 2 bases, with 11 bases left in between. The CDR3 loop spans 13 amino acids. The CDR3 is CASRQYGTYEQYF. CDR3 nucleotides: TGTGCCAGCAGACAATACGGTACCTACGAGCAGTACTTC.